This passage covers 11 T cell receptor beta chains from one sample sequenced in a study of beta chain features in type 1 diabetes. Of the isolated RNA, all was reverse transcribed, and so the sequenced material was expressed TCRB transcripts. Clones were read by immunoSEQ multiplex PCR, and TCRdb kept only the in-frame ones, dropping some. The sample lists around 430,000 clones; 30% were seen once. Input material: naive CD4+ T cells from blood. The receptor source for this set is a man between 18 and 29 years old in good health.

CDR3 residues: CSVGPEDNPEQFF. CDR3 nucleotide sequence: TGCAGCGTTGGACCTGAGGACAACCCCGAGCAGTTCTTC. This sequence joins TRBV29-1 and TRBJ2-1; a possible D gene is TRBD1 (5 bases). CDR3 length: 13 residues. The germline CDR1 and CDR2 sequences are SQVTM and ANQGSEA. V was pared by 4 bases and J by 10 bases, with 17 bases between.

The J gene is TRBJ2-1, the V gene TRBV30, with D hard to call. The CDR3 extends over 14 amino acids. The V gene's germline CDR1 is GTSNPN and CDR2 SVGIG (reference sequence). Trimming stripped 1 base from V and 4 bases from J, with 11 bases between. Here the CDR3 DNA reads TGTGCCTGGAGTGCTCGGGCAGCGTACAATGAGCAGTTCTTC. It is translated as CAWSARAAYNEQFF.

This chain connects TRBV5-4 to TRBJ1-3; a possible D gene is TRBD1 (5 bases). This CDR3 has 14 residues. Germline V gene lookup returns CDR1 SGHNT and CDR2 YYREEE (reference sequence). The CDR3 sequence is CAVGTGVSGNTIYF. CDR3 in DNA: TGTGCGGTGGGAACAGGCGTCTCTGGAAACACCATATATTTT.

This clone was counted a few times. The V gene is TRBV5-4, the J gene TRBJ2-4, with D unresolved. V lost 2 bases, J lost 0 bases, and 12 bases lay in between. Germline CDR1 reads SGHNT; CDR2 reads YYREEE (reference sequence). CDR3 size: 16 residues. Written as DNA, the CDR3 is TGTGCCAGCAGCTTAGGAGAGTCACTAGCCAAAAACATTCAGTACTTC. This translates into CASSLGESLAKNIQYF. Filled out from reference TRBV5-4 and TRBJ2-4, the complete variable domain reads ETGVTQSPTHLIKTRGQQVTLRCSSQSGHNTVSWYQQALGQGPQFIFQYYREEENGRGNFPPRFSGLQFPNYSSELNVNALELDDSALYLCASSLGESLAKNIQYFGAGTRLSVL.

This clone was found once. The J gene is TRBJ2-1, the V gene TRBV25-1; maybe TRBD2 (7 bases). The CDR3 runs 14 residues. V lost 3 bases to trimming and J lost 7 bases, with 13 bases between them. The germline gives CDR1 MGHDK, CDR2 SYGVNS. The CDR3 DNA follows: TGTGCCAGCAGTGATGCGGGGGCACGAAATGAGCAGTTCTTC. It codes for CASSDAGARNEQFF.

CDR3 coding DNA: TGTGCCAGCAGCGGCAGGGGGTGGGATACGCAGTATTTT. This encodes CASSGRGWDTQYF. The chain couples TRBV6-5 to TRBJ2-3, with TRBD1 matching 7 bases. Germline V gene data show CDR1 as MNHEY and CDR2 as SVGAGI. The CDR3 has 13 amino acids. Trimming cost V 6 bases and J 6 bases; bases outside gene matches: 6.

The chain couples TRBV11-2 to TRBJ2-2, with D hard to call. The germline V gene encodes CDR1 SGHAT and CDR2 FQNNGV. Trimming removed 8 bases at V and 4 bases at J, with 8 bases between. This CDR3 is built from 12 residues. The CDR3 region is CASGITTGELFF. The CDR3 region has the DNA TGTGCCAGCGGTATCACCACCGGGGAGCTGTTTTTT.

This chain connects TRBV18 to TRBJ2-1; D is perhaps TRBD2 (6 bases). Per germline, CDR1 KGHSH and CDR2 LQKENI. This CDR3 has 16 residues. V dropped 5 bases and J dropped 3 bases, with 17 bases sitting between them. CDR3 coding DNA: TGTGCCAGCTCAGGAGTCCCGGGACTGGGCTACAATGAGCAGTTCTTC. This translates into CASSGVPGLGYNEQFF.

The chain employs TRBV28 and TRBJ2-7; 9 bases match TRBD2. Per germline, CDR1 MDHEN and CDR2 SYDVKM. The length of the CDR3 is 16 residues. The V gene end was trimmed by 5 bases and the J gene end by 2 bases; junction bases not matched to a gene: 10. In DNA form, the CDR3 reads TGTGCCAGCAGTCAGATATCAAGCGGGAGGCCCTACGAGCAGTACTTC. The encoded protein is CASSQISSGRPYEQYF. Full variable domain (remainder filled in from reference TRBV28 and TRBJ2-7): DVKVTQSSRYLVKRTGEKVFLECVQDMDHENMFWYRQDPGLGLRLIYFSYDVKMKEKGDIPEGYSVSREKKERFSLILESASTNQTSMYLCASSQISSGRPYEQYFGPGTRLTVT.

This rearrangement joins TRBV18 to TRBJ2-7; 9 nucleotides align to TRBD1. Per the germline V gene, CDR1 is KGHSH and CDR2 is LQKENI. V was clipped by 3 bases and J by 5 bases; unmatched bases: 5. This CDR3 region has 14 residues. The CDR3 nucleotides read TGTGCCAGCTCACCCACTGGGACAGGGAACGAGCAGTACTTC. Its translation is CASSPTGTGNEQYF.

V gene TRBV5-1 combines with J gene TRBJ2-2; 7 bases agree with TRBD2. J lost 3 bases, V lost 0 bases, and 5 bases had no gene match. The germline CDR1 and CDR2 sequences are SGHRS and YFSETQ. The CDR3 has 16 amino acids. The CDR3 coding sequence is TGCGCCAGCAGCTTGGGTAGACTAGCCGACACCGGGGAGCTGTTTTTT. It codes for CASSLGRLADTGELFF.